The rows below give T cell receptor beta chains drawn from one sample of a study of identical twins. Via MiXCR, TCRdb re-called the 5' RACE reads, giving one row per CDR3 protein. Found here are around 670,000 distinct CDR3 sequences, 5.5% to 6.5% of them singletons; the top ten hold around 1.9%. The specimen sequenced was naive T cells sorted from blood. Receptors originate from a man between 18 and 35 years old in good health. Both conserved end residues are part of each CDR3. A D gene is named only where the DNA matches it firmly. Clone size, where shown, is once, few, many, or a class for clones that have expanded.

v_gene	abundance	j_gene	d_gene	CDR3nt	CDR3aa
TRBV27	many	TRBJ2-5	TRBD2	TGTGCCAGCACGACTCCCGGGAGGAAGACCCAGTACTTC	CASTTPGRKTQYF
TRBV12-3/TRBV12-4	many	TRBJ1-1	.	TGTGCCAGCAGTTTATCGGCGGGCACGGGGACTGAAGCTTTCTTT	CASSLSAGTGTEAFF
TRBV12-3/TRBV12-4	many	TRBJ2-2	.	TGTGCCAGCAGTTTAGCAGGCGGGGATCCCGGGGAGCTGTTTTTT	CASSLAGGDPGELFF
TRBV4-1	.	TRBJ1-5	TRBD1	TGCGCCAGCAGCTCTATCGGACAGGGGAATAGCAATCAGCCCCAGCATTTT	CASSSIGQGNSNQPQHF
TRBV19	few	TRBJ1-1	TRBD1	TGTGCCAGCCACAGGGGGCTCAACACTGAAGCTTTCTTT	CASHRGLNTEAFF
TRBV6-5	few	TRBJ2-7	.	TGTGCCAGCAGTTACTCGGGGGGCCCCTACGAGCAGTACTTC	CASSYSGGPYEQYF
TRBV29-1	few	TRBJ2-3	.	TGCAGCGTTGTGCCGGGGAGAGGCACAGATACGCAGTATTTT	CSVVPGRGTDTQYF
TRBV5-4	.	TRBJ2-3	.	TGTGCCAGCAGCCGTGGGGGCGGGAGAGGTACAGATACGCAGTATTTT	CASSRGGGRGTDTQYF
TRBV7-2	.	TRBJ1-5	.	TGTGCCAGCAGCTTACATGCTGATTATAATCAGCCCCAGCATTTT	CASSLHADYNQPQHF
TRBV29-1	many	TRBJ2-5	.	TGCAGCGGGGGGACAAGAGAGACCCAGTACTTC	CSGGTRETQYF
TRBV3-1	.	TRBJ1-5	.	TGTGCCAGCAGCCCACAGGAAAATCAGCCCCAGCATTTT	CASSPQENQPQHF
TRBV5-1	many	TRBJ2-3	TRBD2	TGCGCCAGCAGCGTACTAGCGGGAGGCACAGATACGCAGTATTTT	CASSVLAGGTDTQYF
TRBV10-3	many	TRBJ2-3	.	TGTGCCACCGAGGGGGACACAGATACGCAGTATTTT	CATEGDTDTQYF
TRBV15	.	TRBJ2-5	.	TGTGCCACCAGCACCAGAAGCGGAGAGACCCAGTACTTC	CATSTRSGETQYF
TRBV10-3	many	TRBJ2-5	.	TGTGCCATCAGTGTTGAGCGGACCCAAGAGACCCAGTACTTC	CAISVERTQETQYF
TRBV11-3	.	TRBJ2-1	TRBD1	TGTGCCAGCAGGAACTCACAGGGGTCTGAGCAGTTCTTC	CASRNSQGSEQFF
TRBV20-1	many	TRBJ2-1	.	TGCAGTGCTAGAGCCGTCGCCAATGAGCAGTTCTTC	CSARAVANEQFF
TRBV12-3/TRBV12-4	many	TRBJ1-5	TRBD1	TGTGCCAGCAGTTTATTGGACAGGGGACAAGATAGCAATCAGCCCCAGCATTTT	CASSLLDRGQDSNQPQHF
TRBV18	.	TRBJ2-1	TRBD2	TGTGCCAGCTCCAGATATAGCGGGCCCAATGAGCAGTTCTTC	CASSRYSGPNEQFF
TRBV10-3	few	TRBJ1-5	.	TGTGCCATCAGTGGGGTTGGGCAGCCCCAGCATTTT	CAISGVGQPQHF
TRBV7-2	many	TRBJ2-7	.	TGTGCCAGCAGCTTAGCGTCAATGGGTGTGCTATCAGGATACTACGAGCAGTACTTC	CASSLASMGVLSGYYEQYF
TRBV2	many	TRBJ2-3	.	TGTGCCTCCAGGGTCCGTGGGACAGATACGCAGTATTTT	CASRVRGTDTQYF
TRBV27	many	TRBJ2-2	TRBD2	TGTGCCAGCAGTTTATCGATTAGCGGGAGTACCGGGGAGCTGTTTTTT	CASSLSISGSTGELFF
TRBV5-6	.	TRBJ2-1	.	TGTGCCAGCAGCTTGAAAAAGTTAGCGTACCATGAGCAGTTCTTC	CASSLKKLAYHEQFF
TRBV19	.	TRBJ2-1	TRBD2	TGTGCCAGTAGTAAAGGACTAGCGGGAGGTGGTAGTTCCTACAATGAGCAGTTCTTC	CASSKGLAGGGSSYNEQFF
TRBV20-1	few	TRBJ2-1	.	TGCAGTGCTAGAATGGGTAGGACTTACAATGAGCAGTTCTTC	CSARMGRTYNEQFF
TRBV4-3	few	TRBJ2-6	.	TGCGCCAGCAGCCAAGACTTCCGCGGACAGTACTCTGGGGCCAACGTCCTGACTTTC	CASSQDFRGQYSGANVLTF
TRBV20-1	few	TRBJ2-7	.	TGCAGTGCTAGGTTTTCAGCGGAGCAGTACTTC	CSARFSAEQYF
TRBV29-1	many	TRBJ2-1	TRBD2	TGCAGCGTCCGACTAGCGGGAAATGAGCAGTTCTTC	CSVRLAGNEQFF